These 19 T cell receptor beta chains share one sample of origin, sequenced in a study of shared clonotypes between healthy human individuals. Assay: immunoSEQ multiplex PCR; the TCRdb copy retains only in-frame clones and omits some. The data hold over a million clones, with 95% to 97% observed a single time. The sample taken for sequencing was naive CD4+ T cells sorted from blood. Subset described: CD45RA+ positively selected. Receptors originate from a man in his thirties or forties in good health.

The rearrangement links TRBV14 to TRBJ2-7; D may be TRBD2 (6 bases). Trimming removed 1 base at V and 0 bases at J, with 10 bases between. This CDR3 is built from 15 residues. Germline V gene lookup returns CDR1 SGHDN and CDR2 FVKESK. CDR3 protein: CASSQGRGGSYEQYF. The CDR3 DNA reads TGTGCCAGCAGCCAAGGGAGGGGCGGCTCCTACGAGCAGTACTTC.

This chain joins TRBV28 and TRBJ1-5, with 7 bases fitting TRBD1. Germline-derived CDR1 and CDR2 are MDHEN and SYDVKM. The CDR3 spans 12 residues. V was clipped by 3 bases and J by 9 bases; unmatched bases: 2. DNA for the CDR3: TGTGCCAGCAGTTTCCCAGGGGGGCCCCAGCATTTT. Its protein is CASSFPGGPQHF.

This chain's CDR3 is CASSRSEASTLQYF. The CDR3 DNA follows: TGTGCCAGCAGCCGGTCGGAAGCATCTACGCTGCAGTATTTT. The genes are TRBV7-6 and TRBJ2-3; D ambiguous. V was clipped by 5 bases and J by 11 bases, with 20 bases between them. The germline CDR1 and CDR2 sequences are SGHVS and FNYEAQ. This CDR3 spans 14 amino acids.

CDR3 loop: CASSYPQGQGAGEQYF. The CDR3, as DNA: TGTGCCAGCAGTTACCCACAGGGACAGGGGGCTGGCGAGCAGTACTTC. The genes are TRBV6-6 and TRBJ2-7; the match to TRBD1 covers 12 bases. Germline-derived CDR1 and CDR2 are MNHNY and SVGAGI (reference sequence). This CDR3 region has 16 residues. The junction had 8 bases not matched to a gene; V was cut back by 2 bases and J by 6 bases.

The chain links TRBV18 to TRBJ1-1; unclear D gene. Trimming cost V 10 bases and J 0 bases, with 12 bases left between them. The CDR3 contains 13 residues. Germline V gives CDR1 KGHSH, CDR2 LQKENI. CDR3 amino acids: CATRLDMNTEAFF. CDR3 in DNA: TGTGCCACCCGGCTGGATATGAACACTGAAGCTTTCTTT.

The rearrangement joins TRBV5-6 to TRBJ1-5; 7 nucleotides line up with TRBD1. CDR3 length: 15 residues. Germline V gives CDR1 SGHDT, CDR2 YYEEEE. V lost 2 bases and J lost 6; bases outside the gene matches: 8. CDR3 in amino acids: CASSFWQGVGQPQHF. The DNA for the CDR3 is TGTGCCAGCAGCTTTTGGCAGGGGGTAGGTCAGCCCCAGCATTTT.

V usage is TRBV6-5 and J usage is TRBJ1-2; a possible D gene is TRBD1 (5 bases). V was pared by 6 bases and J by 4 bases, with 12 bases between. The CDR3 runs 13 residues. The germline CDR1 and CDR2 sequences are MNHEY and SVGAGI. The CDR3 bases are TGTGCCAGCAGCCCACCAGGGTTCTATGGCTACACCTTC. Amino acids: CASSPPGFYGYTF.

The V gene is TRBV2, the J gene TRBJ2-2; 9 nucleotides line up with TRBD2. The CDR3 is 17 amino acids. V gave up 6 bases and J gave up 6 bases; unmatched junction bases: 14. CDR1 is SNHLY and CDR2 is FYNNEI in the germline V gene. This chain's CDR3 is CASSQNGLAGVAGELFF. The CDR3 DNA sequence: TGTGCCAGCAGCCAAAATGGGTTAGCGGGAGTTGCCGGGGAGCTGTTTTTT.

The chain employs TRBV5-5 and TRBJ1-1; 8 bases are a match to TRBD1. The germline CDR1 and CDR2 sequences are SGHKS and YYEKEE (reference sequence). Germline trimming cut 6 bases from V and 0 bases from J; bases unmatched to any gene: 4. The CDR3 covers 14 residues. CDR3 sequence: CASTGGSLNTEAFF. CDR3 sequence (DNA): TGTGCCAGCACAGGGGGCAGTTTGAACACTGAAGCTTTCTTT.

J is TRBJ2-1 and V is TRBV9, with 7 bases aligning to TRBD1. CDR3 length: 13 residues. The V gene end was trimmed by 6 bases and the J gene end by 10 bases; junction bases not matched to a gene: 10. Germline CDR1 reads SGDLS; CDR2 reads YYNGEE. This CDR3 is CASTALGGREQFF. The CDR3 coding sequence is TGTGCCAGCACCGCATTAGGGGGCCGGGAGCAGTTCTTC. Full variable domain (outside the CDR3, taken from reference TRBV9 and TRBJ2-1): DSGVTQTPKHLITATGQRVTLRCSPRSGDLSVYWYQQSLDQGLQFLIQYYNGEERAKGNILERFSAQQFPDLHSELNLSSLELGDSALYFCASTALGGREQFFGPGTRLTVL.

The V call is TRBV12-5, the J call TRBJ1-5, with D maybe TRBD1 (6 bases). Germline loops: CDR1 LGHNT, CDR2 FRNRAP. Deletions cut 5 bases from V and 3 bases from J, with 20 bases between. CDR3 length: 17 amino acids. For the CDR3, the DNA is TGTGCTAGTGGTCCGCGTAAACCTACAGGGATCAATCAGCCCCAGCATTTT. The encoded protein is CASGPRKPTGINQPQHF.

Only one count was recorded for this clone. V gene TRBV2 combines with J gene TRBJ2-1; 7 bases are a match to TRBD2. Germline V gene lookup returns CDR1 SNHLY and CDR2 FYNNEI. This CDR3 contains 15 residues. V dropped 5 bases and J dropped 8; count of bases not matched to a gene: 12. The CDR3 here is CASSKGRTSSDEQFF. The CDR3 region has the DNA TGTGCCAGCAGTAAAGGGCGGACTAGTTCGGATGAGCAGTTCTTC.

The chain uses TRBV30 and TRBJ2-1; D not certain. Germline assignment: CDR1 GTSNPN and CDR2 SVGIG (reference sequence). Trimming removed 7 bases from V and 9 bases from J, with 25 bases in between. The CDR3 has 15 residues. CDR3 sequence (DNA): TGTGCCTCCTATTCCCGGCTAAGAAGAATCGGTGAGCAGTTCTTC. Its protein product is CASYSRLRRIGEQFF.

A single count supports this clone. The chain is built from TRBV28 and TRBJ2-3, with TRBD2 as a possible D gene (6 bases). Germline CDR1 MDHEN, CDR2 SYDVKM. The CDR3 totals 14 residues. The V end lost 7 bases, the J end lost 2 bases, and 13 bases lay between the germline ends. In DNA, the CDR3 is TGTGCCAGCATTGGAGGGACGCCCACAGATACGCAGTATTTT. Translated, it gives CASIGGTPTDTQYF.

V gene TRBV5-1 combines with J gene TRBJ1-5; D is undetermined. Trimming shortened V by 0 bases and J by 5 bases, and 9 bases separated the two germline ends. The CDR3 spans 14 residues. Germline V lookup: CDR1 SGHRS, CDR2 YFSETQ. CDR3 residues: CASSLEGLDQPQHF. CDR3 sequence (DNA): TGCGCCAGCAGCTTGGAAGGGCTCGATCAGCCCCAGCATTTT.

This chain links TRBV5-1 with TRBJ2-1; D unresolved. The length of the CDR3 is 13 residues. V was pared by 4 bases and J by 9 bases, with 14 bases between. CDR1 and CDR2 (germline): SGHRS, YFSETQ. The CDR3 is CASSTGPGGEQFF. Written as DNA, the CDR3 is TGCGCCAGCAGCACTGGACCGGGTGGTGAGCAGTTCTTC. The complete variable domain, with remaining parts taken from reference TRBV5-1 and TRBJ2-1, reads KAGVTQTPRYLIKTRGQQVTLSCSPISGHRSVSWYQQTPGQGLQFLFEYFSETQRNKGNFPGRFSGRQFSNSRSEMNVSTLELGDSALYLCASSTGPGGEQFFGPGTRLTVL.

This chain uses TRBV19 with TRBJ2-3; D is undetermined. With 4 bases removed from V and 10 bases from J, the gap between germline ends came to 18 bases. Germline V gives CDR1 LNHDA, CDR2 SQIVND (reference sequence). There are 14 residues in the CDR3. This CDR3 is CASSSLASKFAQYF. CDR3 nucleotide sequence: TGTGCCAGTAGTAGTTTGGCTAGTAAGTTCGCGCAGTATTTT.

A remark on this clone: Within the sample, other DNA sequences also encode this same CDR3. The V and J genes are TRBV5-4 and TRBJ1-4; D is unclear. V dropped 0 bases and J dropped 8 bases, with 8 bases sitting between them. This CDR3 comprises 13 residues. Per the germline V gene, CDR1 is SGHNT and CDR2 is YYREEE (reference sequence). This CDR3 reads CASSLGAGEKLFF. CDR3 nucleotides: TGTGCCAGCAGCTTGGGGGCTGGAGAAAAACTGTTTTTT.

The V and J genes are TRBV28 and TRBJ2-7, with 9 bases that match TRBD1. V lost 9 bases and J lost 4; bases outside the gene matches: 7. The length of the CDR3 is 13 residues. Germline V gene lookup returns CDR1 MDHEN and CDR2 SYDVKM. The CDR3 region is CASTTGGRYEQYF. CDR3 nucleotides: TGTGCCAGTACGACAGGGGGAAGATACGAGCAGTACTTC.